These 31 T cell receptor beta chains were all obtained from the same sample, sequenced in a study of cytomegalovirus exposure and HLA in healthy donors. Here immunoSEQ multiplex PCR was the method, and the copy in TCRdb shows in-frame clones only, minus some. The sample yields 130,000 to 150,000 clones, approximately 88% seen once. Material for sequencing was PBMCs. The receptors were gathered from a man aged 18-30 years in good health and CMV-seropositive.

The rearrangement uses TRBV7-9 and TRBJ1-3; D perhaps matches TRBD1 (5 bases). With 6 bases removed from V and 2 bases from J, the gap between germline ends came to 17 bases. In germline, CDR1 is SEHNR, CDR2 FQNEAQ (reference sequence). CDR3 size: 16 residues. The CDR3 nucleotides read TGTGCCAGCAGTCGACTTGACAGTAATCCTGGAAACACCATATATTTT. As protein: CASSRLDSNPGNTIYF.

The chain links TRBV5-6 to TRBJ1-1; tentatively, D is TRBD1 (5 bases). The ends were cut back, 6 bases at V and 5 bases at J, with 14 bases in the middle. Germline V gene lookup returns CDR1 SGHDT and CDR2 YYEEEE. The CDR3 contains 13 residues. The CDR3 DNA reads TGTGCCAGCACCCCTGAGGGGAGGACTGAAGCTTTCTTT. As protein: CASTPEGRTEAFF.

The chain is built from TRBV9 and TRBJ1-2; no definite D call. V was clipped by 0 bases and J by 8 bases, with 11 bases between them. The CDR3 spans 13 residues. From germline, CDR1 is SGDLS and CDR2 YYNGEE. The CDR3 loop is CASSVASYGGYTF. DNA of the CDR3: TGTGCCAGCAGCGTAGCTAGTTATGGAGGCTACACCTTC.

This clone was found once. The chain joins TRBV6-5 to TRBJ1-1, with D possibly being TRBD1 (5 bases). The CDR3 runs 14 residues. Germline CDR1 and CDR2: MNHEY and SVGAGI. V lost 0 bases, J lost 4 bases, and 9 bases lay in between. The CDR3 nucleotides read TGTGCCAGCAGTTACTCATCCAGGGCCACTGAAGCTTTCTTT. Translated: CASSYSSRATEAFF.

This chain joins TRBV6-1 and TRBJ1-4; maybe TRBD1 (5 bases). V shed 3 bases and J shed 10 bases, with 18 bases lying between them. Germline V gives CDR1 MNHNS, CDR2 SASEGT. The CDR3 runs 15 residues. The CDR3 protein is CASSDLGTGLGKLFF. The CDR3 DNA sequence: TGTGCCAGCAGTGATTTGGGGACTGGTTTGGGAAAACTGTTTTTT.

The genes are TRBV25-1 and TRBJ2-7; TRBD2 aligns across 8 bases. The J segment lost 3 bases and the V segment lost 5 bases, leaving 9 bases of the junction unmatched. The germline V gene encodes CDR1 MGHDK and CDR2 SYGVNS. The length of the CDR3 is 15 residues. The CDR3 here is CASSSSGRGDYEQYF. CDR3 sequence (DNA): TGTGCCAGCAGTTCTTCTGGGCGGGGGGACTACGAGCAGTACTTC.

The chain recombines TRBV30 with TRBJ2-7, with D perhaps matching TRBD2 (6 bases). From germline, CDR1 is GTSNPN and CDR2 SVGIG (reference sequence). CDR3 length: 13 amino acids. Between the trimmed V and J ends, which lost 0 bases and 6 bases, there was a span of 12 bases. The CDR3 DNA reads as TGTGCCTGGAGTGTACTGGGACTTGCCGAGCAGTACTTC. This codes for CAWSVLGLAEQYF.

This clone was recorded a few times. This chain connects TRBV7-2 to TRBJ2-7; 9 bases are shared with TRBD2. The germline V gene encodes CDR1 SGHTA and CDR2 FQGNSA. V shed 1 base, J shed 7 bases, and the junction held 8 bases outside the gene matches. The CDR3 is 15 residues long. Here the CDR3 reads CASSLVSLAGSEQYF. The CDR3 DNA is TGTGCCAGCAGCTTAGTTAGCCTAGCGGGATCTGAGCAGTACTTC.

CDR3 region: CASSLPGQGRGELFF. In nucleotides, the CDR3 is TGTGCCAGCAGCTTGCCGGGACAGGGTCGCGGGGAGCTGTTTTTT. The gene calls are TRBV5-4 and TRBJ2-2; 9 bases are a match to TRBD1. The V gene's germline CDR1 is SGHNT and CDR2 YYREEE (reference sequence). The CDR3 consists of 15 residues. V was clipped by 1 base and J by 7 bases; unmatched bases: 5.

The chain has TRBV30 and TRBJ2-3; D remains unclear. V was clipped by 3 bases and J by 5 bases, with 27 bases between them. The CDR3 sequence is 18 residues long. Germline lookup yields CDR1 GTSNPN and CDR2 SVGIG (reference sequence). CDR3 sequence reads: CAWRPTPERDQTGDTQYF. The CDR3, as DNA: TGTGCCTGGAGGCCAACCCCTGAGAGAGATCAAACCGGAGATACGCAGTATTTT.

The rearrangement joins TRBV27 to TRBJ1-1; a possible D gene is TRBD1 (5 bases). This CDR3 is built from 15 residues. From germline, CDR1 is MNHEY and CDR2 SMNVEV (reference sequence). The V gene lost 1 base and the J gene lost 4 bases, with 13 bases spanning the gap. The DNA of the CDR3 is TGTGCCAGCAGTTTATGGGGCAGGGTTGCCACTGAAGCTTTCTTT. It specifies CASSLWGRVATEAFF.

The J gene is TRBJ2-5, the V gene TRBV19; 7 positions match TRBD1. With 5 bases clipped from V and 4 bases from J, the junction kept 4 bases outside the gene matches. CDR1 and CDR2 from the germline V gene are LNHDA and SQIVND (reference sequence). CDR3 size: 13 residues. CDR3 DNA: TGTGCCAGTAGTGTGACAGGGCTAGAGACCCAGTACTTC. Translation: CASSVTGLETQYF.

The chain links TRBV13 to TRBJ1-3; the D gene is possibly TRBD1 (6 bases). Trimming removed 2 bases at V and 0 bases at J, with 8 bases between. The germline V gene has CDR1 PRHDT and CDR2 FYEKMQ (reference sequence). The CDR3 extends over 15 amino acids. The CDR3: CASSLRTASGNTIYF. The CDR3 nucleotides are TGTGCCAGCAGCTTACGGACAGCCTCTGGAAACACCATATATTTT.

This chain links TRBV7-9 with TRBJ2-7; 9 bases line up with TRBD2. The V segment lost 5 bases and the J segment 7 bases; nucleotides outside the gene matches: 15. The germline gives CDR1 SEHNR, CDR2 FQNEAQ (reference sequence). The CDR3 loop spans 16 amino acids. The CDR3 loop reads CASSPTSGTSFGEQYF. CDR3 nucleotides: TGTGCCAGCAGCCCCACTTCCGGGACTAGCTTTGGAGAGCAGTACTTC.

The chain combines TRBV19 with TRBJ2-6; D ambiguous. Germline CDR1 and CDR2: LNHDA and SQIVND (reference sequence). The CDR3 covers 17 residues. V lost 7 bases and J 0 bases, leaving 16 bases between the germline ends. CDR3 DNA: TGTGCCAGTACCTCAGGAACGGTGTTCTCTGGGGCCAACGTCCTGACTTTC. It is translated as CASTSGTVFSGANVLTF.

V and J are TRBV30 and TRBJ2-2; 13 bases are a match to TRBD2. CDR1 is GTSNPN, CDR2 SVGIG, per germline (reference sequence). The CDR3 runs 17 residues. Germline trimming cut 2 bases from V and 6 bases from J; bases unmatched to any gene: 9. As DNA, the CDR3 is TGTGCCTGGAGTTCATGGCGGACTAGCGGGAGTCCCGGGGAGCTGTTTTTT. Translated, it gives CAWSSWRTSGSPGELFF.

This clone appeared a single time. This chain uses TRBV14 with TRBJ2-3, with D possibly TRBD2 on 5 matching bases. With 0 bases removed from V and 6 bases from J, the gap between germline ends came to 13 bases. The CDR3 has 15 residues. CDR1 SGHDN and CDR2 FVKESK come from the germline V gene. The CDR3 reads CASSQDTGIADTQYF. The CDR3 coding sequence is TGTGCCAGCAGCCAAGATACCGGGATCGCGGATACGCAGTATTTT. Based on the CDR3 plus reference TRBV14 and TRBJ2-3, the full variable domain is EAGVTQFPSHSVIEKGQTVTLRCDPISGHDNLYWYRRVMGKEIKFLLHFVKESKQDESGMPNNRFLAERTGGTYSTLKVQPAELEDSGVYFCASSQDTGIADTQYFGPGTRLTVL.

CDR3 region: CASSEDSKGWETQYF. The CDR3, as DNA: TGTGCCAGCAGTGAAGATTCGAAGGGGTGGGAGACCCAGTACTTC. The rearrangement uses TRBV6-1 and TRBJ2-5; D is perhaps TRBD1 (5 bases). V lost 1 base and J 5 bases, leaving 14 bases between the germline ends. Germline lookup yields CDR1 MNHNS and CDR2 SASEGT. This CDR3 has 15 residues.

This rearrangement joins TRBV30 to TRBJ2-7; D is perhaps TRBD1 (5 bases). Trimming removed 3 bases at V and 6 bases at J, with 9 bases between. The CDR3 runs to 11 residues. In germline, CDR1 is GTSNPN, CDR2 SVGIG (reference sequence). CDR3 sequence reads: CAWSKTGEQYF. DNA of the CDR3: TGTGCCTGGAGCAAAACAGGCGAGCAGTACTTC.

This clone appeared once. The gene calls are TRBV11-2 and TRBJ2-5; D is perhaps TRBD1 (5 bases). The CDR3 has 15 amino acids. Germline CDR1 SGHAT, CDR2 FQNNGV. V was pared by 6 bases and J by 3 bases, with 17 bases between. The chain's CDR3 is CASRTPGRLKETQYF. The DNA of the CDR3 is TGTGCCAGCAGAACACCAGGGCGACTTAAAGAGACCCAGTACTTC.

The CDR3 is CASSKDGIGGYTF. CDR3 bases: TGTGCCAGTAGTAAGGACGGGATAGGGGGCTACACCTTC. The chain couples TRBV19 to TRBJ1-2; D uncertain. CDR1 is LNHDA and CDR2 is SQIVND in the germline V gene (reference sequence). CDR3 size: 13 residues. Trimming removed 4 bases from V and 8 bases from J, with 14 bases in between. Full variable domain (missing parts from reference TRBV19 and TRBJ1-2): DGGITQSPKYLFRKEGQNVTLSCEQNLNHDAMYWYRQDPGQGLRLIYYSQIVNDFQKGDIAEGYSVSREKKESFPLTVTSAQKNPTAFYLCASSKDGIGGYTFGSGTRLTVV.

The chain employs TRBV27 and TRBJ1-1; D not resolved. Germline CDR1 is MNHEY and CDR2 is SMNVEV (reference sequence). The ends were cut back, 3 bases at V and 0 bases at J, with 8 bases in the middle. There are 14 residues in the CDR3. The CDR3 bases are TGTGCCAGCAGTTTGGCCGGGTTGAACACTGAAGCTTTCTTT. Amino acids: CASSLAGLNTEAFF.

This clone was counted once. This sequence joins TRBV27 and TRBJ2-7; D remains unclear. The germline CDR1 and CDR2 sequences are MNHEY and SMNVEV (reference sequence). The CDR3 contains 13 residues. V was clipped by 2 bases and J by 6 bases, with 11 bases between them. In DNA, the CDR3 is TGTGCCAGCAGTTTAGACCCGCGGCTCGAGCAGTACTTC. It specifies CASSLDPRLEQYF.

This chain joins TRBV19 and TRBJ2-2; a possible D gene is TRBD2 (6 bases). The CDR3 covers 14 residues. The ends were cut back, 9 bases at V and 5 bases at J, with 16 bases in the middle. Germline V CDR1 and CDR2: LNHDA, SQIVND (reference sequence). CDR3 DNA sequence: TGTGCCAGCCGCCGACTAGTCGGGACCGGGGAGCTGTTTTTT. Encoded protein: CASRRLVGTGELFF.

This clone came up once. The gene calls are TRBV4-1 and TRBJ1-1; 7 nucleotides match TRBD1. V gave up 6 bases and J gave up 4 bases; unmatched junction bases: 2. CDR3 size: 12 residues. The germline V gene encodes CDR1 MGHRA and CDR2 YSYEKL. CDR3 amino acids: CASSYRGTEAFF. CDR3 DNA: TGCGCCAGCAGTTACAGGGGCACTGAAGCTTTCTTT.

The rearrangement joins TRBV6-6 to TRBJ1-6; D uncertain. The V end lost 9 bases, the J end lost 5 bases, and 8 bases lay between the germline ends. Germline V lookup: CDR1 MNHNY, CDR2 SVGAGI (reference sequence). This CDR3 has 12 residues. CDR3 in DNA: TGTGCCAGTACCACAGATAATTCACCCCTCCACTTT. Translated, it gives CASTTDNSPLHF.

The V call is TRBV5-4, the J call TRBJ2-7; D is ambiguous. CDR1 SGHNT and CDR2 YYREEE come from the germline V gene (reference sequence). This CDR3 is 16 amino acids long. Trimming took 7 bases from V and 0 from J, leaving 20 bases between them. The CDR3 here is CASPPSITWSSYEQYF. For the CDR3, the DNA is TGTGCCAGCCCTCCTTCGATTACATGGAGCTCCTACGAGCAGTACTTC.

This rearrangement joins TRBV27 to TRBJ1-5; a possible D gene is TRBD1 (6 bases). Germline CDR1 reads MNHEY; CDR2 reads SMNVEV (reference sequence). V was clipped by 6 bases and J by 6 bases, with 18 bases between them. This CDR3 is built from 15 residues. In nucleotides, the CDR3 is TGTGCCAGCAGCCCCGGCCAGGGGCCGGGTCAGCCCCAGCATTTT. This gives the protein CASSPGQGPGQPQHF.

V and J are TRBV10-3 and TRBJ2-7; 8 bases map to TRBD1. The J segment lost 3 bases and the V segment lost 4 bases, leaving 2 bases of the junction unmatched. Germline CDR1 ENHRY, CDR2 SYGVKD. The CDR3 extends over 13 amino acids. The CDR3 DNA reads as TGTGCCATCAGTGCTGACAGGGGCTACGAGCAGTACTTC. This sequence encodes CAISADRGYEQYF.

The chain employs TRBV28 and TRBJ1-5, with D perhaps TRBD1 (5 bases). The CDR3 sequence is 15 residues long. Trimming cost V 6 bases and J 1 base, with 13 bases left between them. CDR1 MDHEN and CDR2 SYDVKM come from the germline V gene. The CDR3 loop reads CASRAHGGSNQPQHF. CDR3 DNA: TGTGCCAGCAGAGCGCACGGGGGGAGCAATCAGCCCCAGCATTTT.

The chain joins TRBV7-2 to TRBJ1-5; D unresolved. Germline V gives CDR1 SGHTA, CDR2 FQGNSA. With 5 bases removed from V and 6 bases from J, the gap between germline ends came to 11 bases. The CDR3 covers 13 residues. CDR3: CASSPESGQPQHF. The CDR3 DNA follows: TGTGCCAGCAGCCCTGAATCGGGTCAGCCCCAGCATTTT.